A single sample gave rise to the 3 T cell receptor beta chains below, sequenced in a study of T cell changes during pregnancy in multiple sclerosis (dated by TCRdb to about 2019). Receptor libraries were prepared by the immunoSEQ multiplex PCR assay. TCRdb obtained this table from immuneACCESS and retained in-frame rearrangements with V and J assigned. These tables miss some clones; where compared with another copy, unresolved V genes account for less than half of the shortfall, and the remainder is unexplained. This sample gives fewer than 85,000 clones in total; 85% to 95% of them show up just once. The ten largest clonotypes hold less than 3.5% of the sample. Source: peripheral blood, taken in the third trimester of pregnancy. The receptors here all came from a female donor in good health, enrolled as a control in a pregnancy study.

The chain has TRBV15 and TRBJ2-1; 7 bases agree with TRBD1. The CDR3 totals 16 residues. From germline, CDR1 is LNHNV and CDR2 YYDKDF (reference sequence). V lost 5 bases to trimming and J lost 7 bases; unmatched junction nucleotides: 14. In nucleotides, the CDR3 is TGTGCCACCAGCTACTCACGACAGGGTGGTTGGAATGAGCAGTTCTTC. Amino acids: CATSYSRQGGWNEQFF.

This chain links TRBV10-3 with TRBJ1-2; no firm D call. Trimming took off 7 bases at V and 4 bases at J, with 16 bases between the two ends. The germline V gene encodes CDR1 ENHRY and CDR2 SYGVKD. The CDR3 totals 14 residues. The CDR3 region has the DNA TGTGCCATCAAGGCCGCAGGCCGTGGCTATGGCTACACCTTC. It translates to CAIKAAGRGYGYTF.

For this clone: One end of the junction varies from germline; a read error may be responsible. The V call is TRBV7-2, the J call TRBJ1-2; D call uncertain. In germline, CDR1 is SGHTA, CDR2 FQGNSA. This CDR3 is 15 amino acids long. CDR3 DNA: TGTGCCAGCAGCCTAGCTGAGGTAATACTTGATGGCTACACCTTC. Translation: CASSLAEVILDGYTF.